Sequencing of this T cell receptor beta chain was carried out in a study of cytomegalovirus exposure and HLA in healthy donors. Some clones are missing from TCRdb's copy, which holds only in-frame ones; the method was immunoSEQ multiplex PCR. The table has approximately 180,000 clones, about 83% seen once. The CDR3 has 16 amino acids. After removal of 4 bases from V and 6 bases from J, the junction contained 13 bases not matched to a gene. The germline CDR1 and CDR2 sequences are SGHNT and YYREEE (reference sequence). Material: PBMCs. The sequence derives from a woman under 30 in good health and CMV-seronegative. The genes are TRBV5-4 and TRBJ2-1; 7 bases are a match to TRBD2. The CDR3 is CASSPRRAGLSNEQFF. The DNA of the CDR3 is TGTGCCAGCAGCCCGAGAAGAGCGGGGCTCAGCAATGAGCAGTTCTTC.